These T cell receptor beta chains were read from a single sample in a study of blood T cell repertoires in COVID-19. Only in-frame clones appear in the TCRdb table, and some are missing; sequencing was by immunoSEQ multiplex PCR. The sample shows approximately 150,000 clones, about 91% of them seen only once. The sequenced material came from peripheral blood. The receptors derive from a human donor in a cohort sampled during active COVID-19. CDR3s include the opening cysteine and the closing phenylalanine or tryptophan. The D gene is left open where the match is weak. Not every row has a clone size; where given, it reads once, few, many or a size class.

clone size: once
V gene: TRBV4-1
D gene: .
J gene: TRBJ2-7
CDR3 protein: CASSQGSVPSYEQYF
CDR3 DNA: TGCGCCAGCAGCCAAGGATCGGTTCCGTCCTACGAGCAGTACTTC

clone size: .
V gene: TRBV2
D gene: .
J gene: TRBJ2-7
CDR3 protein: CASRRPGQGYEQYF
CDR3 DNA: TGTGCCAGCAGGAGACCGGGACAAGGATACGAGCAGTACTTC

clone size: .
V gene: TRBV6-5
D gene: TRBD1
J gene: TRBJ1-1
CDR3 protein: CASTYRGMNTEAFF
CDR3 DNA: TGTGCCAGCACCTACAGGGGTATGAACACTGAAGCTTTCTTT

clone size: .
V gene: TRBV10-3
D gene: TRBD1
J gene: TRBJ1-2
CDR3 protein: CAISERTGTPANGYTF
CDR3 DNA: TGTGCCATCAGCGAGAGGACAGGGACACCGGCCAATGGCTACACCTTC

clone size: .
V gene: TRBV29-1
D gene: TRBD2
J gene: TRBJ2-1
CDR3 protein: CSGLARTYNEQFF
CDR3 DNA: TGCAGCGGACTAGCTCGCACCTACAATGAGCAGTTCTTC

clone size: many
V gene: TRBV11-2
D gene: .
J gene: TRBJ1-1
CDR3 protein: CASSPAPGGAFF
CDR3 DNA: TGTGCCAGCAGCCCCGCACCGGGTGGAGCTTTCTTT

clone size: .
V gene: TRBV5-5
D gene: .
J gene: TRBJ2-5
CDR3 protein: CASSFPGRVETQYF
CDR3 DNA: TGTGCCAGCAGCTTCCCAGGGCGAGTTGAGACCCAGTACTTC

clone size: .
V gene: TRBV19
D gene: .
J gene: TRBJ1-1
CDR3 protein: CASSIEDRAGTEAFF
CDR3 DNA: TGTGCCAGTAGTATAGAGGATCGGGCGGGCACTGAAGCTTTCTTT

clone size: .
V gene: TRBV6-6
D gene: TRBD1
J gene: TRBJ1-2
CDR3 protein: CASSSTGAYGYTF
CDR3 DNA: TGTGCCAGCAGCTCTACAGGGGCCTATGGCTACACCTTC

clone size: .
V gene: TRBV30
D gene: .
J gene: TRBJ2-6
CDR3 protein: CAWSQDNSGANVLTF
CDR3 DNA: TGTGCCTGGAGTCAAGACAACTCTGGGGCCAACGTCCTGACTTTC

clone size: .
V gene: TRBV6-2/TRBV6-3
D gene: TRBD1
J gene: TRBJ1-5
CDR3 protein: CASSYMGQSNQPQHF
CDR3 DNA: TGTGCCAGCAGTTACATGGGACAGAGCAATCAGCCCCAGCATTTT

clone size: once
V gene: TRBV27
D gene: .
J gene: TRBJ1-3
CDR3 protein: CASSPGFWGHGNTIYF
CDR3 DNA: TGTGCCAGCAGTCCAGGTTTTTGGGGGCACGGAAACACCATATATTTT

clone size: .
V gene: TRBV9
D gene: .
J gene: TRBJ1-3
CDR3 protein: CASSVNTGSGNTIYF
CDR3 DNA: TGTGCCAGCAGCGTAAATACGGGCTCTGGAAACACCATATATTTT

clone size: .
V gene: TRBV3-1/TRBV3-2
D gene: TRBD2
J gene: TRBJ2-7
CDR3 protein: CASSNGLVGWDF
CDR3 DNA: TGTGCCAGCAGCAATGGACTAGTCGGGTGGGACTTC

clone size: .
V gene: TRBV21-1
D gene: .
J gene: TRBJ1-2
CDR3 protein: CASNQNGYTF
CDR3 DNA: TGTGCCAGCAATCAAAATGGCTACACCTTC

clone size: once
V gene: TRBV3-1/TRBV3-2
D gene: TRBD1
J gene: TRBJ1-4
CDR3 protein: CASSQSSTGGLFF
CDR3 DNA: TGTGCCAGCAGCCAAAGCTCCACAGGGGGGCTGTTTTTT

clone size: once
V gene: TRBV4-2
D gene: TRBD2
J gene: TRBJ2-5
CDR3 protein: CASSQLAGDLQETQYF
CDR3 DNA: TGTGCCAGCAGCCAGCTAGCGGGGGACCTACAAGAGACCCAGTACTTC

clone size: few
V gene: TRBV18
D gene: .
J gene: TRBJ2-2
CDR3 protein: CASSKVQGNTGELFF
CDR3 DNA: TGTGCCAGCTCAAAGGTACAGGGAAACACCGGGGAGCTGTTTTTT

clone size: .
V gene: TRBV7-8
D gene: .
J gene: TRBJ2-7
CDR3 protein: CASSLGTVYEQYF
CDR3 DNA: TGTGCCAGCAGCTTAGGGACAGTCTACGAGCAGTACTTC

clone size: .
V gene: TRBV4-1
D gene: .
J gene: TRBJ1-1
CDR3 protein: CASSQGASRNTEAFF
CDR3 DNA: TGCGCCAGCAGCCAGGGGGCCTCCCGGAACACTGAAGCTTTCTTT

clone size: .
V gene: TRBV5-1
D gene: .
J gene: TRBJ2-1
CDR3 protein: CASSSGRVGHNEQFF
CDR3 DNA: TGCGCCAGCAGCTCGGGCAGGGTAGGGCACAATGAGCAGTTCTTC

clone size: .
V gene: TRBV7-9
D gene: TRBD1
J gene: TRBJ2-1
CDR3 protein: CASTQKWTGGYNEQFF
CDR3 DNA: TGTGCCAGCACCCAAAAGTGGACAGGGGGGTACAATGAGCAGTTCTTC

clone size: .
V gene: TRBV27
D gene: TRBD2
J gene: TRBJ2-3
CDR3 protein: CASSLSLTRGGRADTQYF
CDR3 DNA: TGTGCCAGCAGTTTATCGCTAACGCGGGGGGGTCGGGCAGATACGCAGTATTTT

clone size: .
V gene: TRBV3-1/TRBV3-2
D gene: .
J gene: TRBJ2-7
CDR3 protein: CASSQDIRGYEQYF
CDR3 DNA: TGTGCCAGCAGCCAAGATATCCGGGGCTACGAGCAGTACTTC

clone size: .
V gene: TRBV6-5
D gene: .
J gene: TRBJ1-6
CDR3 protein: CASSYQGYNSPLHF
CDR3 DNA: TGTGCCAGCAGTTATCAGGGGTATAATTCACCCCTCCACTTT

clone size: .
V gene: TRBV11-2
D gene: .
J gene: TRBJ2-5
CDR3 protein: CASSWGGLETQYF
CDR3 DNA: TGTGCCAGCAGCTGGGGGGGGCTGGAGACCCAGTACTTC

clone size: .
V gene: TRBV6-5
D gene: .
J gene: TRBJ2-1
CDR3 protein: CASMHQVVNEQFF
CDR3 DNA: TGTGCCAGCATGCACCAGGTGGTGAATGAGCAGTTCTTC

clone size: .
V gene: TRBV5-5
D gene: .
J gene: TRBJ1-2
CDR3 protein: CASSPDSGGYGYTF
CDR3 DNA: TGTGCCAGCAGCCCCGATTCGGGAGGGTATGGCTACACCTTC

clone size: .
V gene: TRBV5-4
D gene: .
J gene: TRBJ1-2
CDR3 protein: CASSLGTVKYYGYTF
CDR3 DNA: TGTGCCAGCAGCTTGGGTACAGTCAAGTACTATGGCTACACCTTC

clone size: .
V gene: TRBV7-3
D gene: .
J gene: TRBJ2-3
CDR3 protein: CASSLLGPGDTQYF
CDR3 DNA: TGTGCCAGCAGCTTATTAGGTCCGGGAGATACGCAGTATTTT

clone size: .
V gene: TRBV13
D gene: .
J gene: TRBJ2-6
CDR3 protein: CASSQIQGQSGANVLTF
CDR3 DNA: TGTGCCAGCAGTCAAATCCAGGGGCAGTCTGGGGCCAACGTCCTGACTTTC

clone size: .
V gene: TRBV7-3
D gene: .
J gene: TRBJ2-7
CDR3 protein: CASSPGGNEQYF
CDR3 DNA: TGTGCCAGCAGCCCGGGGGGCAACGAGCAGTACTTC

clone size: .
V gene: TRBV9
D gene: .
J gene: TRBJ2-3
CDR3 protein: CASSPTDDGLDTQYF
CDR3 DNA: TGTGCCAGCAGCCCGACTGACGATGGGTTAGATACGCAGTATTTT

clone size: .
V gene: TRBV5-1
D gene: TRBD1
J gene: TRBJ1-3
CDR3 protein: CASSLAPGGSGNTIYF
CDR3 DNA: TGCGCCAGCAGCTTGGCCCCAGGGGGCTCTGGAAACACCATATATTTT

clone size: .
V gene: TRBV7-9
D gene: .
J gene: TRBJ1-1
CDR3 protein: CASSFPRSNTEAFF
CDR3 DNA: TGTGCCAGCAGCTTTCCCAGATCGAACACTGAAGCTTTCTTT

clone size: .
V gene: TRBV10-3
D gene: .
J gene: TRBJ1-2
CDR3 protein: CAIKRGANYGYTF
CDR3 DNA: TGTGCCATCAAGCGGGGGGCTAACTATGGCTACACCTTC

clone size: .
V gene: TRBV7-6
D gene: .
J gene: TRBJ2-5
CDR3 protein: CASSLALAGRETQYF
CDR3 DNA: TGTGCCAGCAGCTTAGCGTTGGCGGGGAGAGAGACCCAGTACTTC

clone size: .
V gene: TRBV27
D gene: TRBD1
J gene: TRBJ1-5
CDR3 protein: CASSLSLGQGRNQPQHF
CDR3 DNA: TGTGCCAGCAGTTTATCCCTCGGACAGGGTAGGAATCAGCCCCAGCATTTT

clone size: .
V gene: TRBV11-2
D gene: .
J gene: TRBJ2-1
CDR3 protein: CASSLVQGSYNEQFF
CDR3 DNA: TGTGCCAGCAGCTTAGTGCAGGGATCATACAATGAGCAGTTCTTC

clone size: .
V gene: TRBV7-6
D gene: TRBD1
J gene: TRBJ1-2
CDR3 protein: CASSVGTGGGGYTF
CDR3 DNA: TGTGCCAGCAGCGTCGGTACAGGGGGCGGAGGCTACACCTTC

clone size: .
V gene: TRBV6-5
D gene: .
J gene: TRBJ1-1
CDR3 protein: CASSSGGVLTEAFF
CDR3 DNA: TGTGCCAGCAGTTCCGGGGGGGTACTAACTGAAGCTTTCTTT

clone size: .
V gene: TRBV7-2
D gene: .
J gene: TRBJ2-3
CDR3 protein: CASSSSGDTQYF
CDR3 DNA: TGTGCCAGCAGCTCCTCCGGGGATACGCAGTATTTT

clone size: .
V gene: TRBV7-9
D gene: .
J gene: TRBJ1-3
CDR3 protein: CASSSQGSGNTIYF
CDR3 DNA: TGTGCCAGCAGTTCTCAGGGGTCTGGAAACACCATATATTTT

clone size: .
V gene: TRBV14
D gene: TRBD1
J gene: TRBJ1-4
CDR3 protein: CASSQNRGGNEKLFF
CDR3 DNA: TGTGCCAGCAGCCAAAACAGGGGCGGTAATGAAAAACTGTTTTTT

clone size: .
V gene: TRBV27
D gene: .
J gene: TRBJ1-4
CDR3 protein: CASSPGNEKLFF
CDR3 DNA: TGTGCCAGCAGCCCTGGCAATGAAAAACTGTTTTTT

clone size: once
V gene: TRBV24-1
D gene: TRBD2
J gene: TRBJ2-2
CDR3 protein: CATSAAGGNTGELFF
CDR3 DNA: TGTGCCACCAGTGCAGCGGGGGGGAACACCGGGGAGCTGTTTTTT

clone size: .
V gene: TRBV5-6
D gene: TRBD1
J gene: TRBJ1-2
CDR3 protein: CASSLNRDRVAYGYTF
CDR3 DNA: TGTGCCAGCAGCTTAAACCGGGACAGGGTGGCCTATGGCTACACCTTC

clone size: once
V gene: TRBV30
D gene: .
J gene: TRBJ1-2
CDR3 protein: CAWSGFDTYYGYTF
CDR3 DNA: TGTGCCTGGAGTGGATTCGACACCTACTATGGCTACACCTTC

clone size: .
V gene: TRBV14
D gene: TRBD1
J gene: TRBJ2-7
CDR3 protein: CASSQGQGAYEQYF
CDR3 DNA: TGTGCCAGCAGCCAAGGACAGGGAGCCTACGAGCAGTACTTC

clone size: .
V gene: TRBV19
D gene: .
J gene: TRBJ1-3
CDR3 protein: CASSINHHRVEGNTIYF
CDR3 DNA: TGTGCCAGTAGTATCAATCATCATCGGGTGGAGGGAAACACCATATATTTT

clone size: .
V gene: TRBV11-1
D gene: .
J gene: TRBJ2-2
CDR3 protein: CASSRRDRPGTGELFF
CDR3 DNA: TGTGCCAGCAGCCGTAGAGACAGGCCGGGCACCGGGGAGCTGTTTTTT

clone size: .
V gene: TRBV5-6
D gene: TRBD1
J gene: TRBJ1-2
CDR3 protein: CASSLAQGEGGYTF
CDR3 DNA: TGTGCCAGCAGCTTGGCTCAGGGGGAAGGTGGCTACACCTTC

clone size: .
V gene: TRBV14
D gene: .
J gene: TRBJ1-1
CDR3 protein: CASSLQGTTEAFF
CDR3 DNA: TGTGCCAGCAGCCTTCAGGGAACCACTGAAGCTTTCTTT

clone size: .
V gene: TRBV2
D gene: TRBD2
J gene: TRBJ2-3
CDR3 protein: CARGSASGGANTQYF
CDR3 DNA: TGTGCCCGCGGGTCGGCTAGCGGGGGGGCGAATACGCAGTATTTT

clone size: .
V gene: TRBV27
D gene: TRBD1
J gene: TRBJ2-7
CDR3 protein: CASSHRQGEYEQYF
CDR3 DNA: TGTGCCAGCAGTCATCGACAGGGGGAATACGAGCAGTACTTC